This T cell receptor (beta chain) emerged from a study of T cells in Graves' hyperthyroidism and ophthalmopathy. Study-wide points: Ophthalmopathy and stable hyperthyroidism were told apart by a 13 V-J model.

The CDR3 runs to 14 residues. Germline values: CDR1 DFQATT, CDR2 SNEGSKA (reference sequence). About this clonotype: Its cognate antigen is unknown. The junction differs from germline at one of its ends, possibly a read error.

The CDR3 regions of TCR beta were amplified from RNA transcripts. HTBI primers were employed in a first-round RT-PCR of the TCR CDR3. MiXCR, applied by TCRdb to the multiplex PCR reads, yields one record per CDR3 protein. The table shows a few hundred thousand distinct CDR3 sequences, with 15% to 19% occurring only once. Out of approximately 10 ml of fresh peripheral blood came the PBMCs. The source is a young woman with Graves' hyperthyroidism that later progressed to Graves' ophthalmopathy. The rearrangement uses TRBV20-1 and TRBJ1-1, with D perhaps matching TRBD1 (5 bases). The sequenced material came from blood. CDR3 sequence (DNA): TGCAGTGCTGGAGAGGACACCCTAAACACTGAAGCTTTCTTT. Protein: CSAGEDTLNTEAFF.